The present entry profiles one TCR beta chain with its context. What it binds is unknown. The data originate from a study of cytomegalovirus exposure and HLA in healthy donors. The study's findings and limits: TCR beta V- and J-gene trimming, according to a later analysis, was linked to a missense DCLRE1C variant.

The CDR3 has 14 amino acids. The junction had 5 bases not matched to a gene; V was cut back by 3 bases and J by 8 bases. Germline V gene sequence: CDR1 SEHNR, CDR2 FQNEAQ (reference sequence). Vbeta (60) and Jbeta (13) primers were used in the PCR. As originally analysed: Unique TCR beta chains totaled roughly 80 million in a later count, with roughly 11 million of them shared. The data were produced by immunoSEQ multiplex PCR, yet TCRdb's version contains in-frame clones alone and is incomplete. V, J and clone size reflect that table, while D and trimming were determined from the DNA. The sample carries roughly 260,000 clones, approximately 84% recorded once.

The source is a woman aged 40 to 50 in good health and CMV-seropositive. Sequenced material: PBMCs. The chain carries TRBV7-9 and TRBJ1-4; TRBD1 aligns across 8 bases. The CDR3 DNA reads TGTGCCAGCAGCTTCGGACAGGGCAACGAAAAACTGTTTTTT. Translation: CASSFGQGNEKLFF.